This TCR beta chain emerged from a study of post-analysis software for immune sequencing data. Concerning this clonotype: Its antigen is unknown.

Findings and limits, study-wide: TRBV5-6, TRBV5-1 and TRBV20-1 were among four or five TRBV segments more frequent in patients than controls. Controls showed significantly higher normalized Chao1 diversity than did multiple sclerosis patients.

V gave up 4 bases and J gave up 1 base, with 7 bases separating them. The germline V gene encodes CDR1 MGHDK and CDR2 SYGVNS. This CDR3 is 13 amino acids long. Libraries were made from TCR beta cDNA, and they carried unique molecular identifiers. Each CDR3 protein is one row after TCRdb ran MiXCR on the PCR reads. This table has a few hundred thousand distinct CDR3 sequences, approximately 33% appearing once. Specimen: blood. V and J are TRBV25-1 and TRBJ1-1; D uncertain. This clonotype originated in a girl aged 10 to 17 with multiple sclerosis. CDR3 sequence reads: CASSAAPNTEAFF. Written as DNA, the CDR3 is TGTGCCAGCAGTGCGGCCCCGAACACTGAAGCTTTCTTT.